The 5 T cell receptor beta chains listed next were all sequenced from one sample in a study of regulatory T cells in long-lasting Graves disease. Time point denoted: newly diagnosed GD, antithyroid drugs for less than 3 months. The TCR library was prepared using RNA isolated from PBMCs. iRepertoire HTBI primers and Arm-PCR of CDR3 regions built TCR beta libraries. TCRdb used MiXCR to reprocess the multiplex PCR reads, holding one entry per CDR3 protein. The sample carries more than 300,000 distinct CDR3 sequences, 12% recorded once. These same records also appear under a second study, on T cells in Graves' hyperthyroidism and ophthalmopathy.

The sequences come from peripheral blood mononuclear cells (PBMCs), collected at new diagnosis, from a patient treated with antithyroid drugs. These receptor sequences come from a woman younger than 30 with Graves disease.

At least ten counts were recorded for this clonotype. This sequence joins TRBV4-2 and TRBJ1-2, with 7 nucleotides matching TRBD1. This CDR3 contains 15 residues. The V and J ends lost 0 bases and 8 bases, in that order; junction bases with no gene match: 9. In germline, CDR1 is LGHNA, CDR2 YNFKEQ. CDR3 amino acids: CASSQELQGVRGYTF. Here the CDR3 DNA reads TGTGCCAGCAGCCAAGAACTCCAGGGGGTGAGAGGCTACACCTTC.

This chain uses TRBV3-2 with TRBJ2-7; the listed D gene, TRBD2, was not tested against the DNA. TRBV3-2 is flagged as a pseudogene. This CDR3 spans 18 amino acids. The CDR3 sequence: CASSGRTSGGPGSYEQYV. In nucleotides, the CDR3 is TGTGCCAGCAGCGGAAGGACTAGCGGGGGGCCGGGTAGTTACGAGCAGTACGTC.

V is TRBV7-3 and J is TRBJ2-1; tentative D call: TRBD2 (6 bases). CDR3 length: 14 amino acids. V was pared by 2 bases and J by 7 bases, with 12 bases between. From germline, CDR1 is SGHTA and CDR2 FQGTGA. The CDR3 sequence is CASSLLYGSNEQFF. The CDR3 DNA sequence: TGTGCCAGCAGCTTACTCTACGGGAGTAATGAGCAGTTCTTC.

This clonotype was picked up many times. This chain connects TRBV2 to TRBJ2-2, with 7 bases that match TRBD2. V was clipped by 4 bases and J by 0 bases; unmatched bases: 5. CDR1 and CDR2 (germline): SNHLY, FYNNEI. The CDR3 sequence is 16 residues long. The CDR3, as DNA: TGTGCCAGCAGTGTGGCTAGCGGCGCGAACACCGGGGAGCTGTTTTTT. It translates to CASSVASGANTGELFF.

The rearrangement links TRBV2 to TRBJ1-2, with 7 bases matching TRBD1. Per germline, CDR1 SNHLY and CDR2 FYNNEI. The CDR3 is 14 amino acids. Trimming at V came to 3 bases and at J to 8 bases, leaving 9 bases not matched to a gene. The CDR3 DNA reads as TGTGCCAGCAGTGAGAGACAGGGAAGGCGAGGCTACACCTTC. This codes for CASSERQGRRGYTF.